These T cell receptor beta chains were read from a single sample in a study of post-analysis software for immune sequencing data. TCRdb re-called the PCR reads through MiXCR, storing one row per CDR3 protein. Of hundreds of thousands of distinct CDR3 sequences listed, 25% to 30% were seen once; the top ten hold around 0.55%. Sequencing used blood. The receptor source for this set is a girl aged 5-17 years with multiple sclerosis. Both conserved end residues are part of each CDR3. D genes are given only for firm matches. Clone size appears in some rows only: once, few, many, or a class for an expanded clone.

clone_size j_call v_call d_call cdr3_aa cdr3_nt
. TRBJ2-3 TRBV7-8 . CASSLSGGQNQDTRYF TGTGCCAGCAGCTTATCGGGGGGACAAAACCAGGATACGCGGTATTTT
few TRBJ2-5 TRBV6-5 TRBD2 CASSRTRGGQTQYF TGTGCCAGCAGTCGAACCCGGGGGGGACAGACCCAGTACTTC
. TRBJ2-7 TRBV6-2/TRBV6-3 . CASSYSSRGKTEQYF TGTGCCAGCAGTTACTCTTCACGGGGGAAAACCGAGCAGTACTTC
many TRBJ2-5 TRBV4-1 . CASSHDRPQETQYF TGCGCCAGCAGCCATGATCGCCCCCAAGAGACCCAGTACTTC
few TRBJ1-1 TRBV7-2 . CASSLVVGGNTEAFF TGTGCCAGCAGCTTAGTGGTAGGGGGGAACACTGAAGCTTTCTTT
. TRBJ2-1 TRBV5-1 . CASSLQPSGSYNEQFF TGCGCCAGCAGCTTGCAACCCTCCGGGTCCTACAATGAGCAGTTCTTC
. TRBJ2-7 TRBV3-1 TRBD1 CASSQDLRGLEQYF TGTGCCAGCAGCCAAGATTTAAGGGGGCTCGAGCAGTACTTC
few TRBJ1-5 TRBV20-1 . CSATGPQHNQPQHF TGCAGTGCTACCGGCCCACAGCACAATCAGCCCCAGCATTTT
. TRBJ2-7 TRBV5-1 TRBD1 CASNQGTGRSSYEQYF TGCGCCAGCAATCAGGGGACAGGAAGGAGCTCCTACGAGCAGTACTTC
few TRBJ1-4 TRBV14 . CASSLYGQSVNEKLFF TGTGCCAGCAGCCTCTACGGGCAGAGCGTTAATGAAAAACTGTTTTTT
few TRBJ2-1 TRBV4-1 TRBD2 CASSQDRLAGGPLYNEQFF TGCGCCAGCAGCCAAGATCGACTAGCGGGGGGGCCTTTGTACAATGAGCAGTTCTTC
many TRBJ2-6 TRBV29-1 TRBD2 CSVEAGGSGANVLTF TGCAGCGTTGAAGCGGGGGGCTCTGGGGCCAACGTCCTGACTTTC